This T cell receptor beta chain was obtained from a study of cytomegalovirus exposure and HLA in healthy donors. Study results and limitations: Reported findings show TCR beta sequences accurately forecast HLA-A and HLA-B alleles in most subjects.

Vbeta (60) and Jbeta (13) primers were used in the PCR. The data were produced by immunoSEQ multiplex PCR, yet TCRdb's version contains in-frame clones alone and is incomplete. The table records about 140,000 clones, around three quarters of them present only once. In the case of this clone: Its cognate antigen is unknown.

There were likely unrecorded immune exposures, though donors were nominally healthy when sampled. Deletions cut 2 bases from V and 0 bases from J, with 10 bases between. CDR3 length: 15 amino acids. Looked up from germline, CDR1 is SGDLS and CDR2 is YYNGEE. Input material: PBMCs. V and J are TRBV9 and TRBJ2-3, with D perhaps TRBD2 (5 bases). The sequence derives from a man in his forties in good health and CMV-seropositive. The CDR3 spells CASSVQAASTDTQYF. The CDR3 DNA is TGTGCCAGCAGCGTCCAAGCGGCTAGCACAGATACGCAGTATTTT.